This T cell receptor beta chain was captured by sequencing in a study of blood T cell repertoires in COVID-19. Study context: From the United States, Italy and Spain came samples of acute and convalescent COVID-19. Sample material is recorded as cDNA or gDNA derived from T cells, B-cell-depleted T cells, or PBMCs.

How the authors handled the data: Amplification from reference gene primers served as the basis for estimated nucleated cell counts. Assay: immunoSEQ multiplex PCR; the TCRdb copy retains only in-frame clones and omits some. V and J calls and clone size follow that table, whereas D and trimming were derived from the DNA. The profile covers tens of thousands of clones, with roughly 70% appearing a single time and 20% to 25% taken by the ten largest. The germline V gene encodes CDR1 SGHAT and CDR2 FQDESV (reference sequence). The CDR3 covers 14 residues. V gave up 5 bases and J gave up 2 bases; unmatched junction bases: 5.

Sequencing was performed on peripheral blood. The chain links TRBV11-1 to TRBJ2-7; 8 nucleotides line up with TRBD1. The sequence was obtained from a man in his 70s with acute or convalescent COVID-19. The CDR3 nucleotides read TGTGCCAGCAGCCCCGACAGGGGCCCCTACGAGCAGTACTTC. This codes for CASSPDRGPYEQYF.